Listed here are 18 T cell receptor beta chains from one sample, sequenced in a study of cytomegalovirus exposure and HLA in healthy donors. The PCR made use of 60 Vbeta and 13 Jbeta primers. Assay: immunoSEQ multiplex PCR; the TCRdb copy retains only in-frame clones and omits some. Of 35,000 to 40,000 clones in the sample, 74% are singletons; the top ten hold over 5.5%. The sample comprised PBMCs. These receptors all come from a man aged 25-45 years in good health and CMV-seronegative.

J is TRBJ2-4 and V is TRBV2; 7 nucleotides line up with TRBD1. Germline V CDR1 and CDR2: SNHLY, FYNNEI. J was trimmed by 5 bases and V by 6 bases; bases with no gene match: 4. The CDR3 runs to 13 residues. The CDR3 coding sequence is TGTGCCAGCAGACGGGACAGCCAAAACATTCAGTACTTC. Its protein product is CASRRDSQNIQYF.

V and J are TRBV4-1 and TRBJ2-1; TRBD1 agrees at 8 bases. Germline V CDR1 and CDR2: MGHRA, YSYEKL. Trimming cost V 1 base and J 4 bases; bases outside gene matches: 12. The CDR3 has 18 amino acids. CDR3 DNA: TGCGCCAGCAGCCAAGGTCTGACAGGGGTGAGGGGATACAATGAGCAGTTCTTC. This encodes CASSQGLTGVRGYNEQFF.

This clone was seen a handful of times. The rearrangement links TRBV6-6 to TRBJ2-5; TRBD1 is a possible D gene (6 bases). Deletions cut 1 base from V and 5 bases from J, with 11 bases between. Germline V gene sequence: CDR1 MNHNY, CDR2 SVGAGI (reference sequence). There are 14 residues in the CDR3. DNA for the CDR3: TGTGCCAGCAGTTACTTGGGGGCTGTGGAGACCCAGTACTTC. Encoded protein: CASSYLGAVETQYF.

The chain couples TRBV28 to TRBJ2-1, with 8 bases fitting TRBD1. V shed 3 bases, J shed 8 bases, and the junction held 12 bases outside the gene matches. The CDR3 is 16 residues long. Germline lookup yields CDR1 MDHEN and CDR2 SYDVKM. This CDR3 is CASSFGWAGTGDEQFF. CDR3 coding DNA: TGTGCCAGCAGTTTCGGCTGGGCAGGGACAGGCGATGAGCAGTTCTTC.

The V call is TRBV21-1, the J call TRBJ1-4. TRBV21-1 is recorded as a pseudogene. The CDR3 extends over 13 amino acids. In nucleotides, the CDR3 is TGTGCCAGCAGCCCGCGGACTAATGAAAAACTGTTTTTT. This translates into CASSPRTNEKLFF.

The CDR3 DNA is TGTGCCAGCAGGCAGTTGGCGGTTACCTACAATGAGCAGTTCTTC. Protein: CASRQLAVTYNEQFF. The chain is built from TRBV28 and TRBJ2-1, with D hard to call. CDR3 length: 15 amino acids. Trimming shortened V by 6 bases and J by 2 bases, and 14 bases separated the two germline ends. Germline CDR1 MDHEN, CDR2 SYDVKM.

The chain links TRBV7-8 to TRBJ1-5, with a tentative D call TRBD1 (5 bases). V was pared by 2 bases and J by 8 bases, with 16 bases between. The germline CDR1 and CDR2 sequences are SGHVS and FQNEAQ. The CDR3 consists of 15 residues. The CDR3 region is CASSLRAGGEKPQHF. The CDR3 DNA follows: TGTGCCAGCAGCTTACGGGCCGGGGGGGAAAAGCCCCAGCATTTT.

The table lists this clone with a few counts. The rearrangement uses TRBV4-1 and TRBJ2-7; 7 bases agree with TRBD1. CDR1 is MGHRA and CDR2 is YSYEKL in the germline V gene. This CDR3 is built from 12 residues. The V segment lost 4 bases and the J segment 10 bases; nucleotides outside the gene matches: 7. The CDR3 coding sequence is TGCGCCAGCAGCCGTGGGACAGACGGTCAGTACTTC. This encodes CASSRGTDGQYF.

The chain uses TRBV28 and TRBJ2-7, with TRBD2 matching 8 bases. The ends lost 2 bases at V and 5 bases at J; junction bases unmatched: 8. Germline V lookup: CDR1 MDHEN, CDR2 SYDVKM. The CDR3 spans 15 residues. The CDR3 region is CASSLGGAGVDEQYF. The DNA for the CDR3 is TGTGCCAGCAGTTTAGGTGGAGCGGGAGTCGACGAGCAGTACTTC. The full variable domain, completed using reference TRBV28 and TRBJ2-7, is DVKVTQSSRYLVKRTGEKVFLECVQDMDHENMFWYRQDPGLGLRLIYFSYDVKMKEKGDIPEGYSVSREKKERFSLILESASTNQTSMYLCASSLGGAGVDEQYFGPGTRLTVT.

This chain connects TRBV4-1 to TRBJ2-7; D perhaps matches TRBD1 (5 bases). Germline V gene lookup returns CDR1 MGHRA and CDR2 YSYEKL. This CDR3 contains 13 residues. Trimming removed 4 bases at V and 3 bases at J, with 10 bases between. For the CDR3, the DNA is TGCGCCAGCAGCCTCGCCAGGGTCTACGAGCAGTACTTC. This encodes CASSLARVYEQYF.

CDR3 residues: CASSLALRGETQYF. Here the CDR3 DNA reads TGTGCCAGCAGCTTGGCGCTCCGGGGAGAGACCCAGTACTTC. V gene TRBV7-2 combines with J gene TRBJ2-5; TRBD2 might be the D (5 bases). Trimming removed 3 bases at V and 4 bases at J, with 12 bases between. This CDR3 contains 14 residues. The germline gives CDR1 SGHTA, CDR2 FQGNSA.

This clone was counted a few times. The chain recombines TRBV28 with TRBJ1-4, with 7 bases identical to TRBD1. V lost 11 bases, J lost 10 bases, and 10 bases stayed unmatched. This CDR3 has 12 residues. Germline V gene sequence: CDR1 MDHEN, CDR2 SYDVKM. The CDR3 sequence: CAVATQGGKLFF. As DNA, the CDR3 is TGTGCCGTCGCAACCCAGGGGGGAAAACTGTTTTTT.

The chain employs TRBV6-5 and TRBJ2-7, with TRBD2 matching over 12 bases. Germline CDR1 MNHEY, CDR2 SVGAGI. V trimming: 4 bases; J trimming: 3 bases; junction bases outside the gene matches: 7. This CDR3 region has 16 residues. The CDR3 is CASSSAGTSGLYEQYF. CDR3 DNA: TGTGCCAGCAGTTCCGCTGGGACTAGCGGGCTCTACGAGCAGTACTTC.

This clone showed up just a few times. The chain links TRBV5-1 to TRBJ1-4, with 8 bases identical to TRBD1. The CDR3 runs to 16 residues. Germline V lookup: CDR1 SGHRS, CDR2 YFSETQ. Trimming cost V 4 bases and J 5 bases; bases outside gene matches: 10. The CDR3 protein is CASSTTGGGGNEKLFF. CDR3 in DNA: TGCGCCAGCAGCACCACAGGGGGAGGGGGAAATGAAAAACTGTTTTTT.

The V and J genes are TRBV7-6 and TRBJ2-5; 14 positions match TRBD2. With the DNA end fitting TRBJ2-7 better, the J assignment may be wrong. The CDR3 has 16 residues. Germline CDR1 SGHVS, CDR2 FNYEAQ. CDR3 region: CASSLETSGGAGEQYF. The CDR3, as DNA: TGTGCCAGCAGCTTAGAGACTAGCGGGGGGGCCGGCGAGCAGTACTTC.

This clone was recorded only once. The rearrangement joins TRBV6-1 to TRBJ2-5; the D gene is possibly TRBD2 (6 bases). Germline V gene lookup returns CDR1 MNHNS and CDR2 SASEGT. The CDR3 has 12 amino acids. V lost 7 bases and J 6 bases, leaving 12 bases between the germline ends. CDR3 in DNA: TGTGCCAGCAAGACGGGGGTAAAGACCCAGTACTTC. Translation: CASKTGVKTQYF.

The chain links TRBV19 to TRBJ2-6; D possibly corresponds to TRBD1 (5 bases). Germline V lookup: CDR1 LNHDA, CDR2 SQIVND (reference sequence). The CDR3 contains 17 residues. V gave up 6 bases and J gave up 1 base, with 16 bases separating them. The CDR3 region has the DNA TGTGCCAGTAGACTACAGGCACTGAGGTCTGGGGCCAACGTCCTGACTTTC. Amino acid sequence: CASRLQALRSGANVLTF.

This rearrangement joins TRBV30 to TRBJ2-1; 9 nucleotides align to TRBD2. V was pared by 2 bases and J by 8 bases, with 10 bases of the junction left unmatched. CDR1 and CDR2 (germline): GTSNPN, SVGIG (reference sequence). The CDR3 covers 15 residues. The CDR3 DNA reads as TGTGCCTGGAGTCTAGGGGATCTAGCGGGATATGAGCAGTTCTTC. Amino acids: CAWSLGDLAGYEQFF.